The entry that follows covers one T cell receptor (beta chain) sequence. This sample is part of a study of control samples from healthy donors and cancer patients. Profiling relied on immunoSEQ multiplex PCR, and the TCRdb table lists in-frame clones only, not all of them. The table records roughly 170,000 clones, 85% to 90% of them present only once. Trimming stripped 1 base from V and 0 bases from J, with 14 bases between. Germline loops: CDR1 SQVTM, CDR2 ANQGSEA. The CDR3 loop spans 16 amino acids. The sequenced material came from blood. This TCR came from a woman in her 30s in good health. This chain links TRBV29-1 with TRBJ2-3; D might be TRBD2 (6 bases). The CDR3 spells CSVEGAAEGSTDTQYF. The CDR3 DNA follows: TGCAGCGTTGAAGGGGCGGCGGAGGGCAGCACAGATACGCAGTATTTT.